This T cell receptor beta chain was sequenced for a study of T cells in Graves' hyperthyroidism and ophthalmopathy. RNA transcripts provided the source from which TCR beta CDR3 regions were amplified. HTBI primers were the set used in a first-round RT-PCR of the TCR CDR3. TCRdb ran MiXCR on the multiplex PCR reads and lists one entry per CDR3 protein. Of 700,000 or so distinct CDR3 sequences detected, less than 20% appear once; the ten largest clones hold around 8%. Germline V lookup: CDR1 SGHAT, CDR2 FQDESV (reference sequence). Trimming cost V 2 bases and J 4 bases, with 11 bases left between them. The CDR3 spans 14 residues. This clonotype was counted many times. Recently diagnosed hyperthyroidism of less than 2 months' duration affected patients aged 18 to 65.

V gene TRBV11-1 combines with J gene TRBJ2-5; possibly TRBD1 for D (6 bases). Source material: blood. The sequence derives from a man between 18 and 29 years old with Graves' hyperthyroidism. The CDR3 region has the DNA TGTGCCAGCAGCTTAATCGGGACACGAGAGACCCAGTACTTC. Translated, it gives CASSLIGTRETQYF.